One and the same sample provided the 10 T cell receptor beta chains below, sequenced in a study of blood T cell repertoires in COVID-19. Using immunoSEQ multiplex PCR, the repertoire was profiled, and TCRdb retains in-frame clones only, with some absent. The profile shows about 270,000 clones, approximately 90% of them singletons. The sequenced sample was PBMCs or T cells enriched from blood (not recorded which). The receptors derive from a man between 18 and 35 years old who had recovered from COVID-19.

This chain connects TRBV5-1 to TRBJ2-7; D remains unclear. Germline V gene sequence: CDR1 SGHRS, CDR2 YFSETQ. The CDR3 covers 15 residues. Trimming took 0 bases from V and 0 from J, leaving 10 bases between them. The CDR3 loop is CASSLALERSYEQYF. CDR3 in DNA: TGCGCCAGCAGCTTGGCGCTAGAGCGCTCCTACGAGCAGTACTTC.

In nucleotides, the CDR3 is TGTGCCAGCAGTTCCAGCGGGGGCTTAGAGACCCAGTACTTC. Translated: CASSSSGGLETQYF. This chain connects TRBV27 to TRBJ2-5, with 8 bases that match TRBD2. This CDR3 comprises 14 residues. V trimming: 4 bases; J trimming: 4 bases; junction bases outside the gene matches: 5. Germline V gene lookup returns CDR1 MNHEY and CDR2 SMNVEV (reference sequence).

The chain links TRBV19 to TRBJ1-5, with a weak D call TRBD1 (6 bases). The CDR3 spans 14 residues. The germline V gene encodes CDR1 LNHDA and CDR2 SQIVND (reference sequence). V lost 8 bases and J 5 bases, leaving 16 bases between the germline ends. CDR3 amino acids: CASGGDQGHQPQHF. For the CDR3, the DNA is TGTGCCAGTGGGGGAGACCAGGGGCATCAGCCCCAGCATTTT.

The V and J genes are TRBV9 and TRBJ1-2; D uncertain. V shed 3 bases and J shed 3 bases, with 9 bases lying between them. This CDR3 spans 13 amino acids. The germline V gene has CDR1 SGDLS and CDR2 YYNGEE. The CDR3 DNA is TGTGCCAGCAGCGGCGGGCGCGACTATGGCTACACCTTC. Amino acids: CASSGGRDYGYTF.

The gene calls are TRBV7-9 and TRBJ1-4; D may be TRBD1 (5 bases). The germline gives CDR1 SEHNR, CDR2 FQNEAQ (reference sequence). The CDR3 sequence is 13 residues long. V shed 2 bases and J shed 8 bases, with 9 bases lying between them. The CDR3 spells CASSLSRQEKLFF. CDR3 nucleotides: TGTGCCAGCAGCTTATCCCGACAGGAAAAACTGTTTTTT. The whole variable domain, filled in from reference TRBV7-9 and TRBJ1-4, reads DTGVSQNPRHKITKRGQNVTFRCDPISEHNRLYWYRQTLGQGPEFLTYFQNEAQLEKSRLLSDRFSAERPKGSFSTLEIQRTEQGDSAMYLCASSLSRQEKLFFGSGTQLSVL.

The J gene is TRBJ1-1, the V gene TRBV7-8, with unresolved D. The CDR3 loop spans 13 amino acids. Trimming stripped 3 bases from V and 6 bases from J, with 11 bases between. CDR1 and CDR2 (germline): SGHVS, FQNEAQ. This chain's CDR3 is CASSLGDSAEAFF. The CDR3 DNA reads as TGTGCCAGCAGCTTGGGTGACTCGGCTGAAGCTTTCTTT.

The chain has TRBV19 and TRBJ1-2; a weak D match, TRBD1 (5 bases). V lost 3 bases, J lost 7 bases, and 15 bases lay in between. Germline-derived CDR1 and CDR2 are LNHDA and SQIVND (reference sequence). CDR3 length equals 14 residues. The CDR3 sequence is CASSISGRVTGYTF. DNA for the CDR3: TGTGCCAGTAGTATCAGTGGCAGGGTCACTGGCTACACCTTC. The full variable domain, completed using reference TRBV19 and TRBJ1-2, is DGGITQSPKYLFRKEGQNVTLSCEQNLNHDAMYWYRQDPGQGLRLIYYSQIVNDFQKGDIAEGYSVSREKKESFPLTVTSAQKNPTAFYLCASSISGRVTGYTFGSGTRLTVV.

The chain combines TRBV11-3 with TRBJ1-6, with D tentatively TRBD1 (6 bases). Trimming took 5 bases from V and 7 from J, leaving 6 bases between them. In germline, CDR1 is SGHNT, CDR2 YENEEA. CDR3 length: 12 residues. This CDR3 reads CASSTGNSPLHF. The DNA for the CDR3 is TGTGCCAGCAGCACAGGGAATTCACCCCTCCACTTT.

The DNA for the CDR3 is TGTGCCAGCAGCCAAGAGGGAAGGGACAGGGGGCCACACACCTTC. It translates to CASSQEGRDRGPHTF. The rearrangement links TRBV3-1 (or the pseudogene TRBV3-2) to TRBJ1-2, with 12 bases aligning to TRBD1. The CDR3 has 15 amino acids. In germline, CDR1 is LGHDT, CDR2 YNNKEL (reference sequence). J gave up 12 bases and V 0 bases, and 8 bases lay outside the gene matches.

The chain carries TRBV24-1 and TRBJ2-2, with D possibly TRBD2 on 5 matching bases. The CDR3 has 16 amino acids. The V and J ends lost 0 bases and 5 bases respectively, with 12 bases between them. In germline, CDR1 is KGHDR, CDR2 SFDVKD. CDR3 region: CATSDLSSGGTGELFF. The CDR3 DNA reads TGTGCCACCAGTGATTTGAGTTCAGGCGGGACCGGGGAGCTGTTTTTT.